Each of the 6 T cell receptor beta chains below was sequenced from the same sample in a study of T cell repertoires in cytomegalovirus infection. MiXCR, applied by TCRdb to the reads, yields one record per CDR3 protein. The data contain more than 200,000 distinct CDR3 sequences, approximately 8.3% of them seen just once; the ten biggest clones take up approximately 16%. The sequenced sample was PBMCs. The receptors here all came from a human donor in good health (CMV status not recorded). Some clones in this sample may be carry-over from other donors' samples.

The rearrangement uses TRBV7-2 and TRBJ2-7; unclear D gene. V dropped 1 base and J dropped 6 bases, with 10 bases sitting between them. CDR3 length: 13 residues. The V gene's germline CDR1 is SGHTA and CDR2 FQGNSA. CDR3 protein: CTSSLVLESEQYF. For the CDR3, the DNA is TGTACCAGCAGCTTAGTACTCGAAAGCGAGCAGTACTTC.

This clonotype showed up many times. V is TRBV19 and J is TRBJ2-1; 9 bases agree with TRBD1. The germline gives CDR1 LNHDA, CDR2 SQIVND (reference sequence). The junction had 8 bases not matched to a gene; V was cut back by 2 bases and J by 6 bases. The CDR3 loop spans 16 amino acids. The CDR3 loop is CASSISVLTGGNEQFF. CDR3 DNA sequence: TGTGCCAGTAGTATATCGGTATTGACAGGGGGCAATGAGCAGTTCTTC.

The V gene is TRBV6-2 or TRBV6-3, the J gene TRBJ1-5, with no clear D. The CDR3 covers 14 residues. Germline-derived CDR1 and CDR2 are MNHEY and SVGEGT. Trimming left V 7 bases short and J 0 bases short, with 10 bases between. In DNA, the CDR3 is TGTGCCAGCATGAAAGGGCGTAGCAATCAGCCCCAGCATTTT. It yields the protein CASMKGRSNQPQHF.

The table lists this clonotype with many counts. The genes are TRBV15 and TRBJ2-3; 7 positions match TRBD2. Unmatched junction bases numbered 4, after V lost 1 base and J lost 6 bases. This CDR3 region has 14 residues. CDR1 and CDR2 from the germline V gene are LNHNV and YYDKDF (reference sequence). The CDR3, as DNA: TGTGCCACCAGCAGAGGGGACTATTCCGATACGCAGTATTTT. Encoded protein: CATSRGDYSDTQYF.

This clonotype has more than one count but fewer than ten. The chain combines TRBV6-2 or TRBV6-3 with TRBJ2-3; D might be TRBD2 (6 bases). Germline-derived CDR1 and CDR2 are MNHEY and SVGEGT. The germline V and J ends were trimmed by 2 bases and 0 bases, with 12 bases remaining between them. This CDR3 comprises 16 residues. CDR3 amino acids: CASSYVAGFSTDTQYF. The CDR3 coding sequence is TGTGCCAGCAGTTACGTGGCGGGGTTTAGCACAGATACGCAGTATTTT.

This clonotype has at least ten counts. This chain joins TRBV7-2 and TRBJ1-5; D remains unclear. V was trimmed by 2 bases and J by 2 bases, leaving 16 bases between them. Germline loops: CDR1 SGHTA, CDR2 FQGNSA. CDR3 length equals 17 residues. The CDR3 nucleotides are TGTGCCAGCAGCTTACAGTCAGGTGGTCTCGGCAATCAGCCCCAGCATTTT. Protein sequence: CASSLQSGGLGNQPQHF.